This T cell receptor (beta chain) was recorded in a study of cytomegalovirus exposure and HLA in healthy donors. Primers for the PCR totalled 60 Vbeta and 13 Jbeta. TCRdb's table, derived via immunoSEQ multiplex PCR, lists solely in-frame clones and lacks some. The table shows under 150,000 clones, with 73% occurring only once. Comment on this clone: Its target is unknown.

Study-wide results and limits: Several top significant clusters appeared, in a later analysis, to be linked to common viral pathogens. Judged likely to be a sequencing artifact was a cluster of highly shared sequence variants.

This CDR3 spans 15 amino acids. V dropped 0 bases and J dropped 0 bases, with 9 bases sitting between them. Germline values: CDR1 SGDLS, CDR2 YYNGEE. Source material: PBMCs. The V and J genes are TRBV9 and TRBJ1-1; D not resolved. This TCR was recovered from a human donor in good health. CDR3 nucleotides: TGTGCCAGCAGCGTAGTAGGGAGTGTGAACACTGAAGCTTTCTTT. Translating gives CASSVVGSVNTEAFF.